This T cell receptor beta chain appears in the sequencing data of a study of T cells in localized non-small cell lung cancer. Study-wide findings and caveats: Those with higher blood T cell density had longer overall survival.

Germline loops: CDR1 SGHDN, CDR2 FVKESK. Trimming cost V 4 bases and J 4 bases, with 10 bases left between them. The length of the CDR3 is 13 residues. Clones were read by immunoSEQ multiplex PCR, and TCRdb kept only the in-frame ones, dropping some. Here the sample spans about 6,800 clones, about half being singletons. As for this clone: Its specificity is not known.

The V gene is TRBV14, the J gene TRBJ1-2; D gene unclear. The starting material was lymph node tissue, obtained before any cancer treatment. The receptor's source is a man between 40 and 69 years old with stage I lung adenocarcinoma. Here the CDR3 reads CASSRLIFYGYTF. The DNA for the CDR3 is TGTGCCAGCAGCCGGCTAATCTTCTATGGCTACACCTTC.